A single sample gave rise to the 8 T cell receptor beta chains below, sequenced in a study of shared clonotypes between healthy human individuals. Here immunoSEQ multiplex PCR was the method, and the copy in TCRdb shows in-frame clones only, minus some. The table has 980,000 or so clones, approximately 80% seen once. Sequences were obtained from memory CD4+ T cells sorted from blood. Subset described: CD45RA-negative fraction. The receptors stem from a man aged 18-30 years in good health.

A note on this clone: Other DNA sequences in this sample translate to the same CDR3. The chain uses TRBV30 and TRBJ2-7, with 8 bases fitting TRBD1. Trimming took 5 bases from V and 3 from J; bases not matched to a gene: 3. CDR1 and CDR2 from the germline V gene are GTSNPN and SVGIG (reference sequence). This CDR3 is 12 amino acids long. The CDR3 sequence is CAWDTGGYEQYF. CDR3 bases: TGTGCCTGGGATACAGGGGGCTACGAGCAGTACTTC.

V is TRBV7-3 and J is TRBJ2-3, with D unresolved. There are 15 residues in the CDR3. Per germline, CDR1 SGHTA and CDR2 FQGTGA. Trimming cost V 5 bases and J 3 bases, with 15 bases left between them. The CDR3 loop is CASSQNKAATDTQYF. The CDR3, as DNA: TGTGCCAGCAGCCAGAATAAGGCCGCGACAGATACGCAGTATTTT.

The chain carries TRBV6-5 and TRBJ1-1, with a tentative D call TRBD1 (5 bases). CDR1 and CDR2 (germline): MNHEY, SVGAGI. With 0 bases removed from V and 4 bases from J, the gap between germline ends came to 15 bases. The CDR3 length is 16 residues. Here the CDR3 reads CASSYSVGGTPTEAFF. As DNA, the CDR3 is TGTGCCAGCAGTTACTCGGTCGGTGGGACCCCCACTGAAGCTTTCTTT.

About this clone itself: Other DNA sequences of this sample code for an identical CDR3. The rearrangement uses TRBV15 and TRBJ2-2; D not resolved. The germline gives CDR1 LNHNV, CDR2 YYDKDF (reference sequence). The V and J ends lost 1 base and 4 bases respectively, with 1 base between them. This CDR3 is 12 amino acids long. The CDR3 is CATSRGTGELFF. Written as DNA, the CDR3 is TGTGCCACCAGCAGAGGCACCGGGGAGCTGTTTTTT.

The gene calls are TRBV28 and TRBJ1-1; D gene ambiguous. Germline loops: CDR1 MDHEN, CDR2 SYDVKM. Trimming took off 2 bases at V and 8 bases at J, with 15 bases between the two ends. The CDR3 length is 14 residues. CDR3 residues: CASSLVAVSYEAFF. CDR3 DNA sequence: TGTGCCAGCAGTTTAGTCGCTGTCTCATACGAAGCTTTCTTT.

The chain uses TRBV10-3 and TRBJ1-1, with TRBD1 as a possible D gene (6 bases). The CDR3 totals 14 residues. Germline V gene data show CDR1 as ENHRY and CDR2 as SYGVKD. The V end was cut by 0 bases, the J end by 4 bases, with 9 bases between. Here the CDR3 DNA reads TGTGCCATCAGTGAGTCAACAGGGAGCACTGAAGCTTTCTTT. As protein: CAISESTGSTEAFF.

This clone was detected only a few times. The chain employs TRBV5-6 and TRBJ2-1, with unresolved D. This CDR3 contains 11 residues. V lost 3 bases, J lost 7 bases, and 5 bases lay in between. CDR1 SGHDT and CDR2 YYEEEE come from the germline V gene. The CDR3 loop reads CASSSGNEQFF. The CDR3 nucleotides are TGTGCCAGCAGCTCTGGAAATGAGCAGTTCTTC.

V and J are TRBV19 and TRBJ1-6; D is undetermined. The CDR3 extends over 16 amino acids. CDR1 LNHDA and CDR2 SQIVND come from the germline V gene (reference sequence). V was trimmed by 5 bases and J by 0 bases, leaving 11 bases between them. The CDR3, as DNA: TGTGCCAGTAGTGAAGCGGTGAGCTCCTATAATTCACCCCTCCACTTT. This codes for CASSEAVSSYNSPLHF.